The source of this TCR beta chain is a study of blood T cell repertoires in COVID-19. Study-level background: Material from acute and convalescent COVID-19 was sourced from the United States, Italy and Spain. T cells, B-cell-depleted T cells, or PBMCs provided the cDNA or gDNA that served as material.

This table comes from immunoSEQ multiplex PCR, and its TCRdb copy is limited to in-frame clones, with some not included. Among approximately 150,000 clones listed, 80% to 90% were seen once. Remarks on this clone: The junction and the germline gene differ at one end; a read error may be behind it.

Germline CDR1 SSHAT, CDR2 FNYEAQ (reference sequence). This CDR3 has 13 residues. Sequencing was carried out using peripheral blood. The rearrangement joins TRBV7-7 to TRBJ2-5; D unclear. The clonotype originates from a man aged 55 to 69 with active or convalescent COVID-19. The CDR3 region has the DNA TGTGCTAGCAGCCCCTACAGAGAAGAGACCCAGTACTTC. It translates to CASSPYREETQYF.